These 21 T cell receptor beta chains were all obtained from the same sample, sequenced in a study of cytomegalovirus exposure and HLA in healthy donors. The study ran its PCR with 60 Vbeta and 13 Jbeta primers. Sequencing used immunoSEQ multiplex PCR; TCRdb keeps in-frame clones, though not all of them. The data contain 150,000 to 200,000 clones, roughly 70% of them singletons. Material: PBMCs. The receptors shown here come from a man aged 40-55 years in good health and CMV-seropositive.

The chain's CDR3 is CASSQDRGIEQFF. The CDR3 bases are TGCGCCAGCAGCCAAGATCGGGGGATTGAGCAGTTCTTC. The chain couples TRBV4-3 to TRBJ2-1, with D possibly TRBD2 on 6 matching bases. Germline V gene data show CDR1 as LGHNA and CDR2 as YSLEER. This CDR3 region has 13 residues. V was shortened by 0 bases and J by 9 bases, with 9 bases between the two germline ends.

This clone has just a few counts. This chain joins TRBV5-4 and TRBJ2-5, with D maybe TRBD1 (6 bases). The CDR3 runs 13 residues. Between the trimmed V and J ends, which lost 2 bases and 3 bases, there was a span of 8 bases. Germline lookup yields CDR1 SGHNT and CDR2 YYREEE (reference sequence). Here the CDR3 reads CASSFRTEETQYF. The CDR3 nucleotides are TGTGCCAGCAGCTTTCGGACAGAAGAGACCCAGTACTTC.

The chain recombines TRBV29-1 with TRBJ2-7; D gene unclear. The CDR3 is 10 residues long. CDR1 SQVTM and CDR2 ANQGSEA come from the germline V gene. V lost 4 bases to trimming and J lost 6 bases, with 7 bases between them. The CDR3 region is CSVVSVEQYF. CDR3 in DNA: TGCAGCGTTGTGAGCGTCGAGCAGTACTTC.

J is TRBJ2-3 and V is TRBV7-2; 10 bases are a match to TRBD2. The CDR3 is made up of 16 amino acids. V shed 5 bases, J shed 3 bases, and the junction held 8 bases outside the gene matches. Germline loops: CDR1 SGHTA, CDR2 FQGNSA. CDR3 nucleotide sequence: TGTGCCAGCAGCCGGAGGACTAGCGGTCCTACAGATACGCAGTATTTT. This gives the protein CASSRRTSGPTDTQYF.

This clone was counted only a few times. V is TRBV7-9 and J is TRBJ2-7; a possible D gene is TRBD2 (6 bases). Germline V gene lookup returns CDR1 SEHNR and CDR2 FQNEAQ (reference sequence). With 3 bases removed from V and 6 bases from J, the gap between germline ends came to 9 bases. This CDR3 is built from 12 residues. The DNA of the CDR3 is TGTGCCAGCAGCTTGGACGGGGGCGAGCAGTACTTC. It codes for CASSLDGGEQYF.

This chain links TRBV19 with TRBJ1-1; 7 nucleotides match TRBD1. The CDR3 length is 15 residues. With 5 bases clipped from V and 5 bases from J, the junction kept 11 bases outside the gene matches. Looked up from germline, CDR1 is LNHDA and CDR2 is SQIVND (reference sequence). CDR3: CASSVRQGLKTEAFF. Written as DNA, the CDR3 is TGTGCCAGTAGTGTTCGACAGGGTCTTAAGACTGAAGCTTTCTTT.

The chain recombines TRBV6-7 with TRBJ2-3; 7 bases map to TRBD1. TRBV6-7 is an ORF for which the function is uncertain. The CDR3 is 18 residues long. J lost 0 bases, V lost 2 bases, and 11 bases had no gene match. For the CDR3, the DNA is TGTGCCAGCAGTTACCCGCCAAGGGGGCCCTTTAGCACAGATACGCAGTATTTT. It encodes CASSYPPRGPFSTDTQYF.

This clone has a handful of counts. The V gene is TRBV19, the J gene TRBJ2-6; the D gene is possibly TRBD1 (6 bases). Trimming pared 4 bases from V and 2 bases from J, leaving 12 bases between. The CDR3 spans 16 residues. Germline CDR1 reads LNHDA; CDR2 reads SQIVND (reference sequence). CDR3 DNA: TGTGCCAGTAGTAGGACAACAGGGACTGGGGCCAACGTCCTGACTTTC. The encoded protein is CASSRTTGTGANVLTF.

J is TRBJ2-3 and V is TRBV7-2; 8 bases fit TRBD2. The CDR3 covers 16 residues. Germline V gene sequence: CDR1 SGHTA, CDR2 FQGNSA. Trimming cost V 1 base and J 6 bases; bases outside gene matches: 9. CDR3 in amino acids: CASSLGIGRGVDTQYF. The CDR3 DNA reads as TGTGCCAGCAGCTTAGGGATTGGGCGGGGGGTTGATACGCAGTATTTT.

Only a few counts were recorded for this clone. The V and J genes are TRBV19 and TRBJ1-1; the D is unclear. V was pared by 5 bases and J by 8 bases, with 21 bases between. Germline values: CDR1 LNHDA, CDR2 SQIVND (reference sequence). This CDR3 is 15 amino acids long. The CDR3 sequence is CASSPHDTGWLEAFF. The DNA for the CDR3 is TGTGCCAGTAGTCCCCACGACACGGGATGGTTAGAAGCTTTCTTT.

The chain couples TRBV29-1 to TRBJ2-3, with D unclear. CDR1 is SQVTM and CDR2 is ANQGSEA in the germline V gene. Trimming pared 4 bases from V and 3 bases from J, leaving 8 bases between. CDR3 length: 12 amino acids. The CDR3 loop is CSVVLPTDTQYF. The CDR3 DNA reads TGCAGCGTTGTCCTCCCTACAGATACGCAGTATTTT.

CDR3 in amino acids: CASIVGQGADGYTF. The DNA of the CDR3 is TGTGCCAGCATCGTGGGACAGGGGGCGGATGGCTACACCTTC. The J gene is TRBJ1-2, the V gene TRBV6-1, with 12 bases lining up with TRBD1. V lost 7 bases to trimming and J lost 6 bases; unmatched junction nucleotides: 6. Germline assignment: CDR1 MNHNS and CDR2 SASEGT. The CDR3 spans 14 residues.

This clone was counted a few times. This sequence joins TRBV28 and TRBJ2-1; perhaps TRBD1 as D (5 bases). The CDR3 runs 13 residues. Germline V gene data show CDR1 as MDHEN and CDR2 as SYDVKM. V lost 6 bases to trimming and J lost 8 bases, with 14 bases between them. This CDR3 reads CASRQGRFDEQFF. CDR3 bases: TGTGCCAGCAGGCAGGGTCGGTTCGATGAGCAGTTCTTC.

The chain is built from TRBV5-3 and TRBJ2-1; 8 bases align to TRBD1. TRBV5-3 is marked as an open reading frame, function uncertain. Losses at the gene ends were 4 bases for V and 3 bases for J; bases not matched to a gene: 15. The CDR3 consists of 18 residues. Here the CDR3 DNA reads TGTGCCAGAAGCCGACCCAAATTTGACAGGGGTGGCTACAATGAGCAGTTCTTC. Amino acids: CARSRPKFDRGGYNEQFF.

J is TRBJ2-2 and V is TRBV11-1; TRBD2 is a possible D gene (5 bases). CDR1 is SGHAT and CDR2 is FQDESV in the germline V gene (reference sequence). CDR3 length equals 15 residues. V lost 2 bases and J lost 2, with 9 bases in between. This CDR3 is CASSLSRTNTGELFF. The CDR3 DNA sequence: TGTGCCAGCAGCTTATCCAGGACTAACACCGGGGAGCTGTTTTTT.

The chain recombines TRBV25-1 with TRBJ2-7; 7 bases agree with TRBD2. The CDR3 covers 14 residues. Trimming at V came to 3 bases and at J to 4 bases, leaving 6 bases not matched to a gene. Per germline, CDR1 MGHDK and CDR2 SYGVNS. The CDR3 bases are TGTGCCAGCAGTGACGGGGGGAGTGGTTACGAGCAGTACTTC. Its translation: CASSDGGSGYEQYF.

V gene TRBV5-1 combines with J gene TRBJ2-7, with D unclear. Germline V gene sequence: CDR1 SGHRS, CDR2 YFSETQ. The CDR3 is 13 residues long. Deletions cut 2 bases from V and 2 bases from J, with 8 bases between. In DNA form, the CDR3 reads TGCGCCAGCAGCTTCCCAGGAACCTACGAGCAGTACTTC. Its translation: CASSFPGTYEQYF.

The chain is built from TRBV11-2 and TRBJ2-3, with a weak D call TRBD2 (7 bases). The V and J ends lost 3 bases and 6 bases respectively, with 22 bases between them. The CDR3 runs 17 residues. From germline, CDR1 is SGHAT and CDR2 FQNNGV. Written as DNA, the CDR3 is TGTGCCAGCAGCTTGGCGGAGTTGGGCAGGGGAGGGGATACGCAGTATTTT. Amino acids: CASSLAELGRGGDTQYF.

This clone was observed once. J is TRBJ1-1 and V is TRBV7-9, with 9 nucleotides matching TRBD1. Germline values: CDR1 SEHNR, CDR2 FQNEAQ (reference sequence). This CDR3 region has 14 residues. V dropped 2 bases and J dropped 5; count of bases not matched to a gene: 3. This chain's CDR3 is CASSLKGTGTEAFF. In DNA, the CDR3 is TGTGCCAGCAGCTTAAAGGGGACAGGGACTGAAGCTTTCTTT.

There are a few counts of this clone. CDR3 nucleotide sequence: TGTGCCAGCAGTGATGGTGGAGCACGTAACTATGGCTACACCTTC. Its translation: CASSDGGARNYGYTF. The genes are TRBV2 and TRBJ1-2; D gene ambiguous. The CDR3 is made up of 15 amino acids. Germline CDR1 SNHLY, CDR2 FYNNEI. Trimming pared 3 bases from V and 1 base from J, leaving 12 bases between.

Only one count was recorded for this clone. The gene calls are TRBV5-1 and TRBJ2-1, with 11 nucleotides matching TRBD2. This CDR3 spans 15 amino acids. J gave up 4 bases and V 4 bases, and 4 bases lay outside the gene matches. The germline CDR1 and CDR2 sequences are SGHRS and YFSETQ. CDR3 nucleotide sequence: TGCGCCAGCAGCCGGGGACTAGCGGAATACAATGAGCAGTTCTTC. This encodes CASSRGLAEYNEQFF.